This TCR beta chain was sequenced during a study of cytomegalovirus exposure and HLA in healthy donors. V lost 6 bases to trimming and J lost 4 bases, with 12 bases between them. This CDR3 contains 14 residues. Germline CDR1 is SNHLY and CDR2 is FYNNEI. Findings of the study overall: Productive status was seen about 90% or about 30% of the time for most TCR beta V segments in an earlier analysis. Listed as cytomegalovirus-associated were 150 to 200 TCR beta chains. Reported performance of the classifier showed diagnosis of cytomegalovirus status with high specificity and sensitivity.

Donors had nominal health at sampling but likely had unrecorded immune exposures. 60 Vbeta and 13 Jbeta primers were used in PCR. The repertoire was sequenced with immunoSEQ multiplex PCR; TCRdb's copy has only in-frame clones and lacks some. The sample includes roughly 260,000 clones, 84% seen only once; the top ten take 2% to 2.5%. On this clone itself: Its antigen is unknown.

The TCR originated in a woman in her thirties or forties in good health and CMV-seropositive. The chain joins TRBV2 to TRBJ2-2, with a possible D match to TRBD2 (6 bases). Sequencing used PBMCs. The CDR3 here is CASRGLLVTGELFF. The CDR3 nucleotides read TGTGCCAGCAGGGGACTGCTCGTCACCGGGGAGCTGTTTTTT.